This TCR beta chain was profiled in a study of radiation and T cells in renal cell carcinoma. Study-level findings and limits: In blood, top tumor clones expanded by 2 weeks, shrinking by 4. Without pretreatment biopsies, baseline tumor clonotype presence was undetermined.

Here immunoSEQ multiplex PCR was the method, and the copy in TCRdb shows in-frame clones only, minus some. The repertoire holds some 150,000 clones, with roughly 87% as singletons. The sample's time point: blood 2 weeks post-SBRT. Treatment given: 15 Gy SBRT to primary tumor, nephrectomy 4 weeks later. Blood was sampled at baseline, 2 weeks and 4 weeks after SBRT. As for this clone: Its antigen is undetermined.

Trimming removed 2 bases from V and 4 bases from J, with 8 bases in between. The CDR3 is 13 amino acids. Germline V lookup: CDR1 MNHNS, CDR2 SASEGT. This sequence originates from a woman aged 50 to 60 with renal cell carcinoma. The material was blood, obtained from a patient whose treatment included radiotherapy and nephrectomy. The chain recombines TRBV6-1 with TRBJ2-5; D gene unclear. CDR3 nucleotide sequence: TGTGCCAGCAGTGAAATAGGAGCAGAGACCCAGTACTTC. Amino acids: CASSEIGAETQYF.